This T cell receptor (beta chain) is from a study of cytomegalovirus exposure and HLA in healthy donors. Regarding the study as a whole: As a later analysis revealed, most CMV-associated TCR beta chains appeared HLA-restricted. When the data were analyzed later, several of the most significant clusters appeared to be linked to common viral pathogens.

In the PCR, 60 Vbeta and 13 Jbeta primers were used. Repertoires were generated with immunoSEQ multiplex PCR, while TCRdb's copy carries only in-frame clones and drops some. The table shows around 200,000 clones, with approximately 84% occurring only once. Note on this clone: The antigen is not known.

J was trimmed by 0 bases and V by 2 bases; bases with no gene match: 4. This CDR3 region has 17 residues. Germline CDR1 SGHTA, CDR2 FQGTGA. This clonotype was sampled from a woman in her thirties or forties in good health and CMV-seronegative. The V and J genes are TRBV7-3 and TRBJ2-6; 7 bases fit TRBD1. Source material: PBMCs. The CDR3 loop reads CASSLRTGDSGANVLTF. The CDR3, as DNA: TGTGCCAGCAGCTTACGGACAGGCGACTCTGGGGCCAACGTCCTGACTTTC.